This passage covers 26 T cell receptor beta chains from one sample sequenced in a study of identical twins. TCRdb re-called the 5' RACE reads with MiXCR, one entry per CDR3 protein. The sample holds 550,000 to 700,000 distinct CDR3 sequences; 21% are singletons and the top ten take 4.3%. This sample was shared with a second study, whose subject was T cells expressing NK-cell markers.

Material for sequencing was PBMCs. Receptors were obtained from a woman under 30 in good health.

This clonotype came up a few times. V and J are TRBV24-1 and TRBJ1-1; D perhaps matches TRBD1 (6 bases). Between the trimmed V and J ends, which lost 5 bases and 0 bases, there was a span of 21 bases. The CDR3 has 18 residues. Germline CDR1 and CDR2: KGHDR and SFDVKD. The CDR3 spells CATSVRQQGEGMNTEAFF. The CDR3 region has the DNA TGTGCCACCAGTGTTCGGCAACAGGGCGAGGGGATGAACACTGAAGCTTTCTTT.

The rearrangement joins TRBV29-1 to TRBJ2-3, with no clear D. Per germline, CDR1 SQVTM and CDR2 ANQGSEA. The CDR3 contains 12 residues. Trimming took 2 bases from V and 2 from J, leaving 5 bases between them. The CDR3, as DNA: TGCAGCGTTGAATCGACCACAGATACGCAGTATTTT. Protein sequence: CSVESTTDTQYF.

This clonotype was found a few times. V and J are TRBV7-2 and TRBJ2-2; D remains ambiguous. V lost 1 base to trimming and J lost 7 bases, with 7 bases between them. This CDR3 is built from 13 residues. Germline V gives CDR1 SGHTA, CDR2 FQGNSA. CDR3 residues: CASSLVSVGELFF. CDR3 coding DNA: TGTGCCAGCAGCTTAGTCTCTGTCGGGGAGCTGTTTTTT.

In its sample, this clonotype was seen a few times. In nucleotides, the CDR3 is TGCAGTGCTAGTTGGCAGGGGAACACCGGGGAGCTGTTTTTT. Encoded protein: CSASWQGNTGELFF. This chain joins TRBV20-1 and TRBJ2-2; the D gene is possibly TRBD1 (5 bases). With 3 bases removed from V and 1 base from J, the gap between germline ends came to 9 bases. This CDR3 spans 14 amino acids. Germline assignment: CDR1 DFQATT and CDR2 SNEGSKA (reference sequence).

This clonotype was counted ten times or more. Sequence at one end of the junction differs from germline and may be a read error. V is TRBV12-3 or TRBV12-4 and J is TRBJ2-1; unclear D gene. The CDR3 contains 13 residues. CDR3: CASSLVAYNEQFF. For the CDR3, the DNA is TGTGCCAGCAGCTTAGTGGCGTACAATGAGCAGTTCTTC.

In this sample, this clonotype turned up a few times. The chain joins TRBV20-1 to TRBJ2-1; no reliable D call. Trimming stripped 6 bases from V and 5 bases from J, with 8 bases between. Germline V gene sequence: CDR1 DFQATT, CDR2 SNEGSKA (reference sequence). The CDR3 contains 11 residues. DNA for the CDR3: TGCAGTGCGTGGGTAAACAATGAGCAGTTCTTC. Translated: CSAWVNNEQFF.

In its sample, this clonotype was seen once. The rearrangement links TRBV7-8 to TRBJ2-1; D call uncertain. Germline V lookup: CDR1 SGHVS, CDR2 FQNEAQ. V was cut by 2 bases and J by 10 bases, with 15 bases left in between. The CDR3 runs 14 residues. CDR3: CASSLRRLVREQFF. The DNA for the CDR3 is TGTGCCAGCAGCTTAAGGCGGCTAGTGAGGGAGCAGTTCTTC.

This clonotype was found a few times. V gene TRBV2 combines with J gene TRBJ1-1; tentative D call: TRBD1 (5 bases). Germline CDR1 reads SNHLY; CDR2 reads FYNNEI. There are 14 residues in the CDR3. Trimming left V 1 base short and J 6 bases short, with 12 bases between. The CDR3 spells CASSEVQGRPEAFF. The CDR3 DNA reads TGTGCCAGCAGTGAAGTGCAGGGTCGCCCTGAAGCTTTCTTT.

The chain has TRBV11-2 and TRBJ2-7, with D perhaps TRBD2 (6 bases). The germline CDR1 and CDR2 sequences are SGHAT and FQNNGV. The CDR3 extends over 15 amino acids. The V and J ends lost 2 bases and 4 bases respectively, with 15 bases between them. Here the CDR3 reads CASSLHTAGIYEQYF. DNA for the CDR3: TGTGCCAGCAGCTTACACACAGCGGGCATTTACGAGCAGTACTTC.

This clonotype occurred a few times. The chain is built from TRBV29-1 and TRBJ2-5; the D is unclear. V was cut by 7 bases and J by 7 bases, with 10 bases left in between. This CDR3 is built from 10 residues. From germline, CDR1 is SQVTM and CDR2 ANQGSEA. The CDR3 loop reads CSADRVTQYF. The CDR3 DNA reads TGCAGCGCCGACCGGGTGACCCAGTACTTC.

This clonotype showed up just a few times. The chain couples TRBV5-1 to TRBJ2-6; 8 bases match TRBD1. The CDR3 consists of 18 residues. CDR1 is SGHRS, CDR2 YFSETQ, per germline. J gave up 4 bases and V 2 bases, and 11 bases lay outside the gene matches. Here the CDR3 DNA reads TGCGCCAGCAGCTTATCCCCGGGACAGGCAACCGGGGCCAACGTCCTGACTTTC. It is translated as CASSLSPGQATGANVLTF.

This clonotype came up many times. V is TRBV12-3 or TRBV12-4 and J is TRBJ2-7, with D unclear. The germline V and J ends were trimmed by 1 base and 10 bases, with 11 bases remaining between them. This CDR3 is built from 12 residues. In nucleotides, the CDR3 is TGTGCCAGCAGTTTAGGGGTTAGGGAACAGTACTTC. The encoded protein is CASSLGVREQYF.

This chain joins TRBV12-3 or TRBV12-4 and TRBJ2-2, with TRBD2 matching over 16 bases. The CDR3 sequence is 18 residues long. The V segment lost 6 bases and the J segment 6 bases; nucleotides outside the gene matches: 10. CDR3 protein: CASRPGLAGGPWAGELFF. Written as DNA, the CDR3 is TGTGCCAGCAGGCCGGGACTAGCGGGAGGGCCGTGGGCCGGGGAGCTGTTTTTT.

This clonotype was found a few times. This chain links TRBV27 with TRBJ1-3; D call uncertain. Germline loops: CDR1 MNHEY, CDR2 SMNVEV (reference sequence). CDR3 length: 12 amino acids. Written as DNA, the CDR3 is TGTGCGTGCTCTCTATCTGGAAACACCATATATTTT. Residues: CACSLSGNTIYF.

This clonotype occurred a few times. The CDR3 is CASSQVSGSDTQYF. The CDR3 DNA reads TGTGCCAGCAGCCAAGTGTCGGGTTCAGATACGCAGTATTTT. J is TRBJ2-3 and V is TRBV3-1, with no clear D. Germline V gives CDR1 LGHDT, CDR2 YNNKEL (reference sequence). The CDR3 is 14 amino acids. Trimming removed 1 base from V and 4 bases from J, with 9 bases in between.

The J gene is TRBJ1-5, the V gene TRBV20-1; D is perhaps TRBD1 (5 bases). The CDR3 is 15 amino acids. V was clipped by 5 bases and J by 5 bases, with 19 bases between them. The germline CDR1 and CDR2 sequences are DFQATT and SNEGSKA (reference sequence). CDR3 DNA sequence: TGCAGTGCTCCAAGAAATGCAGGGAGGGATCAGCCCCAGCATTTT. Protein sequence: CSAPRNAGRDQPQHF.

A few counts support this clonotype. This chain joins TRBV29-1 and TRBJ2-1; TRBD2 aligns across 11 bases. The ends lost 4 bases at V and 4 bases at J; junction bases unmatched: 6. The germline CDR1 and CDR2 sequences are SQVTM and ANQGSEA. The length of the CDR3 is 15 residues. CDR3 nucleotides: TGCAGCGTTGCCCCTGGGACTAGCGGTTACAATGAGCAGTTCTTC. Translation gives CSVAPGTSGYNEQFF.

This clonotype showed up many times. V usage is TRBV12-3 or TRBV12-4 and J usage is TRBJ2-2; 8 bases align to TRBD2. The CDR3 totals 16 residues. With V trimmed by 5 bases and J by 7 bases, 12 bases remained unmatched. CDR3 sequence reads: CASSITSGQVVGELFF. The CDR3 nucleotides are TGTGCCAGCAGTATTACTAGCGGCCAGGTGGTCGGGGAGCTGTTTTTT.

V is TRBV7-2 and J is TRBJ2-1; D perhaps matches TRBD2 (6 bases). Germline CDR1 reads SGHTA; CDR2 reads FQGNSA. The CDR3 length is 15 residues. Trimming cost V 6 bases and J 0 bases, with 12 bases left between them. DNA of the CDR3: TGTGCCAGCAGTTCCAACGGGGGCTCCTACAATGAGCAGTTCTTC. Translating it yields CASSSNGGSYNEQFF. The full variable domain, with the rest looked up from reference TRBV7-2 and TRBJ2-1, is GAGVSQSPSNKVTEKGKDVELRCDPISGHTALYWYRQSLGQGLEFLIYFQGNSAPDKSGLPSDRFSAERTGGSVSTLTIQRTQQEDSAVYLCASSSNGGSYNEQFFGPGTRLTVL.

This clonotype was detected only a few times. The chain recombines TRBV10-2 with TRBJ2-3; possible D gene TRBD1, 5 bases. Germline V gene lookup returns CDR1 WSHSY and CDR2 SAAADI. The V end was cut by 7 bases, the J end by 0 bases, with 20 bases between. The length of the CDR3 is 17 residues. This CDR3 is CASKSRRLDRSTDTQYF. As DNA, the CDR3 is TGCGCCAGCAAATCTCGGCGGCTCGACAGAAGCACAGATACGCAGTATTTT.

The rearrangement joins TRBV11-2 to TRBJ2-3, with 13 bases fitting TRBD2. Germline CDR1 reads SGHAT; CDR2 reads FQNNGV. J lost 2 bases, V lost 5 bases, and 16 bases had no gene match. This CDR3 has 20 amino acids. This chain's CDR3 is CASSHLPGLAGSTATDTQYF. Here the CDR3 DNA reads TGTGCCAGCAGCCACTTACCGGGACTAGCGGGATCGACCGCCACAGATACGCAGTATTTT.

The sample holds many counts of this clonotype. The rearrangement links TRBV3-1 to TRBJ2-5; TRBD2 matches 12 bases. This CDR3 contains 16 residues. The germline V gene has CDR1 LGHDT and CDR2 YNNKEL (reference sequence). Trimming at V came to 3 bases and at J to 0 bases, leaving 2 bases not matched to a gene. The CDR3 coding sequence is TGTGCCAGCAGCCACCGACTAGCGGGAGACCAAGAGACCCAGTACTTC. Its translation: CASSHRLAGDQETQYF.

This clonotype was observed a handful of times. The rearrangement links TRBV20-1 to TRBJ1-2; D is perhaps TRBD1 (6 bases). V lost 4 bases and J lost 5, with 17 bases in between. In germline, CDR1 is DFQATT, CDR2 SNEGSKA (reference sequence). The CDR3 sequence is 14 residues long. As DNA, the CDR3 is TGCAGTGCTACCGACAGGAGGGCCGGTTATGGCTACACCTTC. Its protein product is CSATDRRAGYGYTF.

This clonotype was seen a handful of times. The chain has TRBV30 and TRBJ2-5; D gene ambiguous. Trimming shortened V by 2 bases and J by 4 bases, and 8 bases separated the two germline ends. Germline CDR1 GTSNPN, CDR2 SVGIG (reference sequence). This CDR3 is built from 12 residues. The CDR3 coding sequence is TGTGCCTGGAGTACCACGGGAGAGACCCAGTACTTC. This sequence encodes CAWSTTGETQYF.

J is TRBJ2-3 and V is TRBV5-1, with 7 bases aligning to TRBD1. The CDR3 sequence is 15 residues long. The germline V gene encodes CDR1 SGHRS and CDR2 YFSETQ. V dropped 4 bases and J dropped 3; count of bases not matched to a gene: 8. The CDR3 DNA is TGCGCCAGCAGCGGAACCGGGACAGAAACAGATACGCAGTATTTT. This encodes CASSGTGTETDTQYF.

This clonotype occurred a few times. The chain has TRBV12-3 or TRBV12-4 and TRBJ2-2; D tentatively reads TRBD1 or TRBD2 (5 bases each). The V end was cut by 8 bases, the J end by 6 bases, with 16 bases between. The CDR3 runs to 14 residues. The CDR3 here is CASGIFQGPGELFF. The CDR3, as DNA: TGTGCCAGCGGGATCTTCCAGGGACCCGGGGAGCTGTTTTTT.